This TCR beta chain was profiled in a study of Tregs in tolerant kidney transplant recipients. Study results and caveats: Findings come from small patient numbers and require larger validation.

In regard to this clone: The antigen is not known. Read sequence stops 3 residues before the CDR3 end, and the germline J gene provides the missing end.

The data were produced by immunoSEQ multiplex PCR, yet TCRdb's version contains in-frame clones alone and is incomplete. The sample data list 31,000 or so clones. Unstimulated regulatory T cells (CD4+CD25+CD127-), CD4+CD25- non-regulatory cells, CD4 and CD8 cells were FACS-sorted from thawed PBMCs. V lost 3 bases to trimming and J lost 0 bases; unmatched junction nucleotides: 3. Germline V gene sequence: CDR1 DFQATT, CDR2 SNEGSKA (reference sequence). The CDR3 is 15 amino acids. Material: CD8+ T cells from blood, obtained before the transplant. This rearrangement joins TRBV20-1 to TRBJ2-1, with 9 nucleotides matching TRBD2. The TCR was taken from a human donor who received a combined kidney and bone marrow transplant. The CDR3 reads CSARSSGASYNEQFF. The part of the CDR3 DNA that was read is TGCAGTGCTAGGTCTAGCGGGGCCTCCTACAATGAG.